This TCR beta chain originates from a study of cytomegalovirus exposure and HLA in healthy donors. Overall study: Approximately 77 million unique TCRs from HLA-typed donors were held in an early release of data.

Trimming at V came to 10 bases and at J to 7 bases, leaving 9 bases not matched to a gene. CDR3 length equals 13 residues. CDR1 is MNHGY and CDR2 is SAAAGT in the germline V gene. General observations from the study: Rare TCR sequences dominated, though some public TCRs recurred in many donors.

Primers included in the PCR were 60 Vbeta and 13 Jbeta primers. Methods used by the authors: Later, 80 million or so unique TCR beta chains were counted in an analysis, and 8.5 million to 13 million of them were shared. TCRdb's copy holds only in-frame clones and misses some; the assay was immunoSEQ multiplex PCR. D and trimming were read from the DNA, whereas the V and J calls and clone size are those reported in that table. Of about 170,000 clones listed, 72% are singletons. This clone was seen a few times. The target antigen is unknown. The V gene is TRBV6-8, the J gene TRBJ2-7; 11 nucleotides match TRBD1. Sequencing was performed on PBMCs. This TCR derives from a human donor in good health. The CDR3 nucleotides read TGTGCCATTACCGGGACAGGGGGTCGGGAGCAGTACTTC. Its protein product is CAITGTGGREQYF.